The 17 T cell receptor beta chains listed next were all sequenced from one sample in a study of breast tumors, draining lymph nodes, adjacent tissues. MiXCR, applied by TCRdb to the multiplex PCR reads, yields one record per CDR3 protein. The sample holds around 66,000 distinct CDR3 sequences, over 40% seen once. The sample consisted of breast tumor tissue. The receptors here all came from a female donor with breast cancer. Some clones in this sample may be carry-over from other donors' samples.

This clonotype was counted ten times or more. This chain links TRBV10-3 with TRBJ1-5, with no clear D. The V gene's germline CDR1 is ENHRY and CDR2 SYGVKD. The V end was cut by 4 bases, the J end by 5 bases, with 21 bases between. The CDR3 contains 17 residues. The CDR3 reads CAISGSGSRGGDQPQHF. In nucleotides, the CDR3 is TGTGCCATCAGTGGTTCCGGCTCCCGGGGTGGGGATCAGCCCCAGCATTTT.

This clonotype was seen a single time. A much larger clone is a single base away; this may be a read error. The rearrangement joins TRBV5-6 to TRBJ1-2; D gene uncertain. The CDR3 loop spans 16 amino acids. CDR1 and CDR2 from the germline V gene are SGHDT and YYEEEE. This CDR3 is CASSLTKVARGYGCTF. DNA of the CDR3: TGTGCCAGCAGCTTAACTAAGGTTGCACGAGGCTATGGCTGCACCTTC.

The table lists this clonotype with many counts. CDR3 nucleotides: TGTGCCAGCAGCTACCTAACAGTGAGACAGGGTGATTCACCCCTCCACTTT. Amino acids: CASSYLTVRQGDSPLHF. This chain uses TRBV13 with TRBJ1-6; 7 positions match TRBD1. Trimming removed 4 bases from V and 8 bases from J; junction bases left unmatched: 14. The germline gives CDR1 PRHDT, CDR2 FYEKMQ (reference sequence). This CDR3 has 17 amino acids.

This clonotype appeared a few times. The rearrangement joins TRBV20-1 to TRBJ1-5; possibly TRBD1 for D (6 bases). The germline V gene has CDR1 DFQATT and CDR2 SNEGSKA (reference sequence). V was shortened by 7 bases and J by 12 bases, with 25 bases between the two germline ends. The CDR3 has 14 amino acids. The CDR3 region is CSVSGQGTRENQHF. The DNA of the CDR3 is TGCAGTGTCAGCGGCCAGGGGACCAGAGAGAACCAGCATTTT.

This clonotype was seen once. At one boundary the junction diverges from the germline segment, which might be a read error. The chain joins TRBV11-3 to TRBJ1-3; no clear D. The CDR3 totals 13 residues. CDR1 is SGHNT, CDR2 YENEEA, per germline. In DNA form, the CDR3 reads TGTACCAGCAGCCCCGCCCGCGGAAACACCATATATTTT. Residues: CTSSPARGNTIYF.

The chain links TRBV20-1 to TRBJ1-2; the D is unclear. The length of the CDR3 is 10 residues. Trimming took off 8 bases at V and 0 bases at J, with 4 bases between the two ends. Germline V gene sequence: CDR1 DFQATT, CDR2 SNEGSKA (reference sequence). The CDR3 coding sequence is TGCAGTTCAGCTAACTATGGCTACACCTTC. It is translated as CSSANYGYTF.

The table lists this clonotype with many counts. This chain links TRBV7-9 with TRBJ1-3, with 7 bases fitting TRBD1. Losses at the gene ends were 1 base for V and 2 bases for J; bases not matched to a gene: 5. The V gene's germline CDR1 is SEHNR and CDR2 FQNEAQ (reference sequence). The CDR3 extends over 16 amino acids. CDR3 coding DNA: TGTGCCAGCAGCTTAGAGACAGGGACGACTGGAAACACCATATATTTT. This gives the protein CASSLETGTTGNTIYF.

This clonotype was seen ten or more times. The CDR3 nucleotides are TGTGCCAGCAGCCCGAGGGGACCTTCGCCCACCGGGGAGCTGTTTTTT. Protein product: CASSPRGPSPTGELFF. This chain connects TRBV5-6 to TRBJ2-2; D is possibly TRBD1 or TRBD2 (5 bases each). The germline V gene encodes CDR1 SGHDT and CDR2 YYEEEE. This CDR3 region has 16 residues. Deletions cut 4 bases from V and 4 bases from J, with 17 bases between. The full variable domain, with the rest looked up from reference TRBV5-6 and TRBJ2-2, is DAGVTQSPTHLIKTRGQQVTLRCSPKSGHDTVSWYQQALGQGPQFIFQYYEEEERQRGNFPDRFSGHQFPNYSSELNVNALLLGDSALYLCASSPRGPSPTGELFFGEGSRLTVL.

This clonotype was seen many times. A much more abundant neighbour one base away suggests this may be a read error. The chain joins TRBV12-3 or TRBV12-4 to TRBJ2-7; 7 nucleotides agree with TRBD2. V gave up 3 bases and J gave up 6 bases; unmatched junction bases: 8. CDR3 size: 14 residues. CDR3 DNA sequence: TGTGCCAGCAGTTTCCAAGCGGGGTCCCTCGAGCAGTACTTC. It codes for CASSFQAGSLEQYF.

This clonotype was seen a few times. With a much larger clone just one base away, this may be a read error. The chain couples TRBV5-5 to TRBJ1-2, with D unclear. This CDR3 has 15 amino acids. The ends were cut back, 2 bases at V and 9 bases at J, with 20 bases in the middle. Looked up from germline, CDR1 is SGHKS and CDR2 is YYEKEE (reference sequence). CDR3 DNA sequence: TGTGCCAGCAGCTTAATAATTGCACCGTCAACTAGCTACACCTTC. It codes for CASSLIIAPSTSYTF.

In this sample, this clonotype turned up a few times. The V gene is TRBV7-9, the J gene TRBJ1-1, with 7 bases lining up with TRBD1. V gave up 2 bases and J gave up 1 base; unmatched junction bases: 4. This CDR3 is 15 amino acids long. Germline V CDR1 and CDR2: SEHNR, FQNEAQ (reference sequence). CDR3 sequence reads: CASSLFDRENTEAFF. The DNA for the CDR3 is TGTGCCAGCAGCTTATTCGACAGGGAGAACACTGAAGCTTTCTTT. Full variable domain (missing parts from reference TRBV7-9 and TRBJ1-1): DTGVSQNPRHKITKRGQNVTFRCDPISEHNRLYWYRQTLGQGPEFLTYFQNEAQLEKSRLLSDRFSAERPKGSFSTLEIQRTEQGDSAMYLCASSLFDRENTEAFFGQGTRLTVV.

This clonotype has ten or more counts. This chain connects TRBV20-1 to TRBJ2-1; 9 bases align to TRBD2. CDR3 length: 14 amino acids. Germline assignment: CDR1 DFQATT and CDR2 SNEGSKA (reference sequence). Trimming removed 3 bases from V and 2 bases from J; junction bases left unmatched: 2. The CDR3 DNA follows: TGCAGTGCTAGGAGCGGGAGGACCTACAATGAGCAGTTCTTC. This translates into CSARSGRTYNEQFF.

This clonotype was recorded at least ten times. A much larger clone differs from this one at a single base, so this may be a read error. This chain joins TRBV20-1 and TRBJ2-7, with 10 positions matching TRBD1. The CDR3 spans 14 residues. CDR1 and CDR2 from the germline V gene are DFQATT and SNEGSKA (reference sequence). The CDR3 sequence is CSARQGAGSSEQYF. The CDR3 region has the DNA TGCAGTGCCAGACAGGGGGCAGGCTCCTCCGAGCAGTACTTC.

This clonotype was seen at least ten times. This chain joins TRBV7-3 and TRBJ2-1; 9 bases map to TRBD2. The length of the CDR3 is 17 residues. The trim removed 2 bases at V and 3 bases at J, leaving 8 bases unmatched. The germline CDR1 and CDR2 sequences are SGHTA and FQGTGA. The CDR3, as DNA: TGTGCCAGCAGCTTATTCCCCGGGACTAGCATCTACAATGAGCAGTTCTTC. This sequence encodes CASSLFPGTSIYNEQFF.

The chain links TRBV12-5 to TRBJ1-5; the D gene is possibly TRBD1 (5 bases). The CDR3 runs 12 residues. With 10 bases removed from V and 1 base from J, the gap between germline ends came to 8 bases. The germline V gene has CDR1 LGHNT and CDR2 FRNRAP. The CDR3 DNA reads as TGTGCTATCCGGGACAGCAATCAGCCCCAGCATTTT. This codes for CAIRDSNQPQHF.

This clonotype has a count of ten or more. Just one base apart from a much larger clone, this may be a read error. The chain employs TRBV15 and TRBJ2-3, with D hard to call. Looked up from germline, CDR1 is LNHNV and CDR2 is YYDKDF (reference sequence). The CDR3 has 15 amino acids. The CDR3 protein is CATNRVGSHTDTQYF. The CDR3 nucleotides read TGTGCCACCAACAGAGTTGGCAGTCACACAGATACGCAGTATTTT.

This clonotype was recorded at least ten times. The rearrangement uses TRBV4-2 and TRBJ1-3; the match to TRBD1 covers 7 bases. Germline-derived CDR1 and CDR2 are LGHNA and YNFKEQ. The CDR3 totals 18 residues. V lost 0 bases and J lost 0; bases outside the gene matches: 8. This CDR3 reads CASSQDSQTGLSGNTIYF. CDR3 DNA: TGTGCCAGCAGCCAAGATAGCCAGACAGGGCTCTCTGGAAACACCATATATTTT.